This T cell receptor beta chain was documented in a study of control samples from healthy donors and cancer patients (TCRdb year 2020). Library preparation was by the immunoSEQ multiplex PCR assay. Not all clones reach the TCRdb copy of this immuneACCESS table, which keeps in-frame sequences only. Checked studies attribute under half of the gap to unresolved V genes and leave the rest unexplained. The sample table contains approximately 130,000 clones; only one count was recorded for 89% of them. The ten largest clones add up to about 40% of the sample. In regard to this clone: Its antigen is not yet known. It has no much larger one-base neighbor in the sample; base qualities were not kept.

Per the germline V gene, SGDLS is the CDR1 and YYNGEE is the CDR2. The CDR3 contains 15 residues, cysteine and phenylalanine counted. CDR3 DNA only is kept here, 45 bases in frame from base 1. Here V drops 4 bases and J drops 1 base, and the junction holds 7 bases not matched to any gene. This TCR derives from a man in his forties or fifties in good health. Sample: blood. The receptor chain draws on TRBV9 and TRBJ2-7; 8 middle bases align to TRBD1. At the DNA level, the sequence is TGTGCCAGCAGCCCGGGCAGGGGGCGTTCCTACGAGCAGTACTTC. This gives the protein CASSPGRGRSYEQYF.